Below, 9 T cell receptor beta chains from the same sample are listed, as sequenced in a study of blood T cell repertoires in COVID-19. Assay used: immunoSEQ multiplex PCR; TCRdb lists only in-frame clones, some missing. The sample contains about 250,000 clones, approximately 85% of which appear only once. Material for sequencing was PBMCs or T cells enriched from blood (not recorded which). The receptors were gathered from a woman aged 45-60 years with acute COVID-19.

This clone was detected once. The DNA of the CDR3 is TGCGCCAGCAGCCAAGGGACGGGGACAGCAACCTACGAGCAGTACTTC. Protein product: CASSQGTGTATYEQYF. V is TRBV4-1 and J is TRBJ2-7; TRBD1 agrees at 7 bases. This CDR3 is 16 amino acids long. V gave up 1 base and J gave up 2 bases; unmatched junction bases: 8. Germline V gene lookup returns CDR1 MGHRA and CDR2 YSYEKL.

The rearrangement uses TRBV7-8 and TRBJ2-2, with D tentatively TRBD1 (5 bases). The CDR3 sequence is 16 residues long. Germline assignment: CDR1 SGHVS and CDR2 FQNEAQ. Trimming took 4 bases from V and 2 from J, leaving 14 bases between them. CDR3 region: CASSSPGNYNTGELFF. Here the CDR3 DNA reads TGTGCCAGCAGCTCCCCAGGGAATTATAACACCGGGGAGCTGTTTTTT. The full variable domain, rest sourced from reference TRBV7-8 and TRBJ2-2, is GAGVSQSPRYKVAKRGQDVALRCDPISGHVSLFWYQQALGQGPEFLTYFQNEAQLDKSGLPSDRFFAERPEGSVSTLKIQRTQQEDSAVYLCASSSPGNYNTGELFFGEGSRLTVL.

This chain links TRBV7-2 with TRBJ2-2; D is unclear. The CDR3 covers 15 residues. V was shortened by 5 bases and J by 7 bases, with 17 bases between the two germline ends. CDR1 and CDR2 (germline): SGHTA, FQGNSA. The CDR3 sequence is CASSPVATRHGELFF. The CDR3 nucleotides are TGTGCCAGCAGCCCCGTGGCCACCAGACACGGGGAGCTGTTTTTT.

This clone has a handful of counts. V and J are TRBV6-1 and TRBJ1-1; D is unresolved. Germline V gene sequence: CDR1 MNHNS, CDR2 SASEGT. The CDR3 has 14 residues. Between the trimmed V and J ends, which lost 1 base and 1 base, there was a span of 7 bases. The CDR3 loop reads CASSEGQENTEAFF. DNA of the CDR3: TGTGCCAGCAGTGAAGGGCAGGAGAACACTGAAGCTTTCTTT.

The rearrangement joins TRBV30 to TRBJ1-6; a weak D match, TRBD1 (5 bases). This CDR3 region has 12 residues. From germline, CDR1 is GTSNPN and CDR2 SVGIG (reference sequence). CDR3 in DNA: TGTGCTTGCGGGACGGATAATTCACCCCTCCACTTT. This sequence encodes CACGTDNSPLHF.

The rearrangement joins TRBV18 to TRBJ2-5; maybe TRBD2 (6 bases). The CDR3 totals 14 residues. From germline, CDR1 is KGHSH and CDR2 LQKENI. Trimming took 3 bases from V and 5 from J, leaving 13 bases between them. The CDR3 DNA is TGTGCCAGCTCACCGCAAGCGGGTCACGAGACCCAGTACTTC. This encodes CASSPQAGHETQYF.

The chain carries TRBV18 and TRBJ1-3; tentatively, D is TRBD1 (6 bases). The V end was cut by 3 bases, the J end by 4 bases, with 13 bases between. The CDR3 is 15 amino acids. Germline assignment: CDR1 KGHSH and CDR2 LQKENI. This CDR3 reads CASSPGAGRGNTIYF. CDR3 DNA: TGTGCCAGCTCACCGGGGGCAGGGCGAGGAAACACCATATATTTT. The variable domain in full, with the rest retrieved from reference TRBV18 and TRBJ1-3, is NAGVMQNPRHLVRRRGQEARLRCSPMKGHSHVYWYRQLPEEGLKFMVYLQKENIIDESGMPKERFSAEFPKEGPSILRIQQVVRGDSAAYFCASSPGAGRGNTIYFGEGSWLTVV.

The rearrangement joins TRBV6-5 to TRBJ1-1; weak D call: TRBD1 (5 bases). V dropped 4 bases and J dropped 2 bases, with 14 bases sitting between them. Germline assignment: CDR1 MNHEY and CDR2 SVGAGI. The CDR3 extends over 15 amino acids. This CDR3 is CASSSNQGHNTEAFF. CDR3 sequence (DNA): TGTGCCAGCAGTTCTAACCAGGGCCATAACACTGAAGCTTTCTTT.

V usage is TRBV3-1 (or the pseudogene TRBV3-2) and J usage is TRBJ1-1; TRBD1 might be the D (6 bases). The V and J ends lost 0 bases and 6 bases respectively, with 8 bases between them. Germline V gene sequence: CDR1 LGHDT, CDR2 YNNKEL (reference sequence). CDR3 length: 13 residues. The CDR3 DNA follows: TGTGCCAGCAGCCAAGATCCAGGGGCTGAAGCTTTCTTT. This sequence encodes CASSQDPGAEAFF.